The sample holds many counts of the clone carrying this T cell receptor beta chain. The antigen is unknown. RNA transcripts served as the template for amplifying TCR beta CDR3 regions. A set of HTBI primers served as the primers for a first-round RT-PCR of the TCR CDR3. TCRdb fed the multiplex PCR reads into MiXCR, producing one record per CDR3 protein. The sample includes around 280,000 distinct CDR3 sequences, about an eighth seen only once; the top ten take 7% to 9%. This record belongs to a study of T cells in Graves' hyperthyroidism and ophthalmopathy. Points from the study as a whole: A 13 V-J model separated ophthalmopathy from stable hyperthyroidism.

The V gene lost 0 bases and the J gene lost 6 bases, with 12 bases spanning the gap. The CDR3 is 15 residues long. Patients aged 18 to 65 had newly diagnosed hyperthyroidism that had lasted under 2 months. From roughly 10 ml of fresh peripheral blood, PBMCs were isolated. This receptor was identified in a woman aged 40 to 50 with Graves' hyperthyroidism. Sequenced input: blood. The V gene is TRBV12-3 or TRBV12-4, the J gene TRBJ2-4, with a possible D match to TRBD1 (5 bases). CDR3 loop: CASSLAGRDGNIQYF. In nucleotides, the CDR3 is TGTGCCAGCAGTTTAGCGGGCAGGGATGGAAACATTCAGTACTTC.